This TCR beta chain was captured in a study of response to subunit inactivated influenza vaccine (dated by TCRdb to the late 2010s). For the wider study: The study used deep quantitative T cell receptor repertoire profiling to track responses to a trivalent subunit inactivated influenza vaccine. Broad study findings and their caveats: The authors suggested that each seasonal influenza vaccination may recruit only a limited number of new T cells.

The CDR3 sequence holds 13 residues, the cysteine and phenylalanine included. The sequence is cut down to CDR3 DNA, 39 bases in frame from base 1. CDR1 and CDR2 were assigned from the germline V gene as SGHTA and FQGNSA. V is cut by 2 bases and J by 6 bases, and the space between the germline ends is 7 bases. Library method: RT-PCR. The data were produced on an Illumina HiSeq 2500. The raw public data were reprocessed by TCRdb itself: fastp quality trimming at Q25, MiXCR clonotype calling, in-frame beta chains only. One record per CDR3 amino acid sequence lists the most common genes and DNA. The sample table lists about 800,000 distinct CDR3 sequences, about 20% of them with a count of one. Roughly a tenth of the sample goes to the ten largest clones. About this clonotype itself: Which antigen it targets is not known. It has no much larger one-base neighbor in the sample; base qualities were not kept.

Sequences were derived from PBMCs from blood, sampled about 5 days after vaccination. The V gene is TRBV7-2 and the J gene is TRBJ2-2; the D gene is not confidently resolved. The clonotype was recovered from a man in his fifties or sixties who received an inactivated influenza vaccine. Donor details come from another sample of the same person, matched by shared clones. The CDR3 corresponds to CASSLFIPGELFF. The DNA sequence reads TGTGCCAGCAGCTTATTTATCCCCGGGGAGCTGTTTTTT.